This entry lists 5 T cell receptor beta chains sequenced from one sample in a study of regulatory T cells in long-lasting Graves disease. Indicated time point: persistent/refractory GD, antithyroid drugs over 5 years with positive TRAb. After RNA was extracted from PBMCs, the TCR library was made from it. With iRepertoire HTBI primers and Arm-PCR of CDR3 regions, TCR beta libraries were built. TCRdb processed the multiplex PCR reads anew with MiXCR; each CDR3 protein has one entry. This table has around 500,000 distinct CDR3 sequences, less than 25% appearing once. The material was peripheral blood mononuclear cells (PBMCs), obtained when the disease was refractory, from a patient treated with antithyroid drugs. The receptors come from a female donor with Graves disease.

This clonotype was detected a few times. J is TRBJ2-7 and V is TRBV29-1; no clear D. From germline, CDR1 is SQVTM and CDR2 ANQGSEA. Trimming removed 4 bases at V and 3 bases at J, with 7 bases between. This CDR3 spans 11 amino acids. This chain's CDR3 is CSVVNLYEQYF. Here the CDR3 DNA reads TGCAGCGTTGTTAACCTCTACGAGCAGTACTTC.

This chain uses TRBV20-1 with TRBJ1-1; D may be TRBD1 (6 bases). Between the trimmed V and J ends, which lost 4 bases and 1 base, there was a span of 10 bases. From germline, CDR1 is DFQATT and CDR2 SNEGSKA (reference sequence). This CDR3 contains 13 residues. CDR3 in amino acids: CSATRGPNTEAFF. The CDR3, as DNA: TGCAGTGCTACTCGGGGGCCGAACACTGAAGCTTTCTTT.

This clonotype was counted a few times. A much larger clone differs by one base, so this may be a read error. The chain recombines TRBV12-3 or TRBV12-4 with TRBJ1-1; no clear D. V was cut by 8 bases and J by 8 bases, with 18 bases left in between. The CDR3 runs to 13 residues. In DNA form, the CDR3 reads TGTGCCAGCGCCCTTCACAGCGGGAGAGAAGCTTTCTTT. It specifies CASALHSGREAFF.

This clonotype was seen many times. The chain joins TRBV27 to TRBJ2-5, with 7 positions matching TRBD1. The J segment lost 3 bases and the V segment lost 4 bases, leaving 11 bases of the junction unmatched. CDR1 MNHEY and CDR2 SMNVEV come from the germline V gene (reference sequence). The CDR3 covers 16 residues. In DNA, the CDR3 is TGTGCCAGCAGTTCCCTAACACTGACAGGGAAAGAGACCCAGTACTTC. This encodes CASSSLTLTGKETQYF.

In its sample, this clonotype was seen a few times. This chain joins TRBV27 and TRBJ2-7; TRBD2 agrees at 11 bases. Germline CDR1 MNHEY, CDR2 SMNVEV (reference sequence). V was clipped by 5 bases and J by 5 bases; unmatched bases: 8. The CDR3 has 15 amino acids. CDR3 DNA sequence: TGTGCCAGCAGTCCAGGCACTAGCGGGAGCGACGAGCAGTACTTC. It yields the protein CASSPGTSGSDEQYF.